One and the same sample provided the 24 T cell receptor beta chains below, sequenced in a study of blood T cell repertoires in COVID-19. Clones were sequenced by immunoSEQ multiplex PCR, and TCRdb holds only the in-frame ones, with some missing. The sample lists under 45,000 clones; about 77% were seen once. Sequences were obtained from peripheral blood. These receptors were obtained from an elderly man with acute or convalescent COVID-19.

The chain couples TRBV19 to TRBJ1-2, with D perhaps matching TRBD1 (6 bases). V was pared by 8 bases and J by 0 bases, with 7 bases between. CDR1 is LNHDA and CDR2 is SQIVND in the germline V gene (reference sequence). The CDR3 is made up of 12 amino acids. This chain's CDR3 is CASYRANYGYTF. CDR3 in DNA: TGTGCCAGTTACAGGGCTAACTATGGCTACACCTTC.

This sequence joins TRBV5-4 and TRBJ1-6, with D possibly matching TRBD1 (6 bases). V lost 0 bases, J lost 7 bases, and 14 bases lay in between. Germline loops: CDR1 SGHNT, CDR2 YYREEE (reference sequence). CDR3 length equals 16 residues. The CDR3 DNA is TGTGCCAGCAGCTTGGCGGGGGGCAGGAGGAATTCACCCCTCCACTTT. Translation: CASSLAGGRRNSPLHF.

The table lists this clone with a few counts. This chain connects TRBV11-3 to TRBJ2-1, with TRBD1 matching over 8 bases. V dropped 6 bases and J dropped 4; count of bases not matched to a gene: 8. Germline CDR1 and CDR2: SGHNT and YENEEA. The CDR3 is 15 amino acids. The CDR3 region is CASSQGQGGYNEQFF. DNA for the CDR3: TGTGCCAGCAGTCAAGGACAGGGAGGTTACAATGAGCAGTTCTTC.

The V gene is TRBV6-5, the J gene TRBJ2-4; D is possibly TRBD1 (6 bases). V was trimmed by 7 bases and J by 1 base, leaving 8 bases between them. This CDR3 has 13 amino acids. The germline CDR1 and CDR2 sequences are MNHEY and SVGAGI. The CDR3 is CASITGAKNIQYF. In DNA, the CDR3 is TGTGCCAGCATTACAGGGGCCAAAAACATTCAGTACTTC.

This clone appeared once. This chain joins TRBV11-2 and TRBJ2-7, with D unclear. CDR3 length equals 15 residues. Germline assignment: CDR1 SGHAT and CDR2 FQNNGV. V gave up 4 bases and J gave up 3 bases, with 16 bases separating them. For the CDR3, the DNA is TGTGCCAGCAGCTCCCTAGAGGCTCTACACTACGAGCAGTACTTC. Residues: CASSSLEALHYEQYF.

The V and J genes are TRBV28 and TRBJ1-4; 9 bases align to TRBD1. Losses at the gene ends were 6 bases for V and 7 bases for J; bases not matched to a gene: 9. Germline assignment: CDR1 MDHEN and CDR2 SYDVKM. CDR3 size: 15 residues. DNA for the CDR3: TGTGCCAGCAGCTTACAGGGACAGGGAGGTGAAAAACTGTTTTTT. Amino acid sequence: CASSLQGQGGEKLFF.

In its sample, this clone was seen a few times. The chain carries TRBV5-1 and TRBJ2-7; D not resolved. Germline CDR1 is SGHRS and CDR2 is YFSETQ. Trimming stripped 3 bases from V and 7 bases from J, with 11 bases between. This CDR3 contains 12 residues. Here the CDR3 DNA reads TGCGCCAGCAGCTACTCTGGAGAGGAGCAGTACTTC. It is translated as CASSYSGEEQYF.

This clone was counted only a few times. The chain links TRBV5-1 to TRBJ2-1; the D gene is possibly TRBD1 (6 bases). Germline V gives CDR1 SGHRS, CDR2 YFSETQ. The CDR3 spans 15 residues. The V end was cut by 3 bases, the J end by 6 bases, with 16 bases between. CDR3 protein: CASSSRGQRINEQFF. The DNA of the CDR3 is TGCGCCAGCAGCTCGCGCGGACAGCGAATCAATGAGCAGTTCTTC.

The chain combines TRBV6-5 with TRBJ1-2; 8 bases align to TRBD1. The CDR3 runs to 13 residues. J was trimmed by 7 bases and V by 2 bases; bases with no gene match: 3. Germline V gene sequence: CDR1 MNHEY, CDR2 SVGAGI. The CDR3, as DNA: TGTGCCAGCAGTTACACAGGGGGGGCTGGCTACACCTTC. Translated: CASSYTGGAGYTF.

This chain uses TRBV27 with TRBJ2-7; 11 bases align to TRBD2. CDR3 size: 14 residues. Trimming took 3 bases from V and 6 from J; bases not matched to a gene: 4. Germline CDR1 is MNHEY and CDR2 is SMNVEV (reference sequence). The CDR3 region has the DNA TGTGCCAGCAGTTTTAGCGGGGGGGCCGCCGAGCAGTACTTC. Protein: CASSFSGGAAEQYF.

The V call is TRBV28, the J call TRBJ2-7; the match to TRBD2 covers 8 bases. Germline CDR1 reads MDHEN; CDR2 reads SYDVKM. There are 16 residues in the CDR3. V shed 5 bases, J shed 3 bases, and the junction held 12 bases outside the gene matches. Here the CDR3 DNA reads TGTGCCAGCAGTCCCAGTAGCGGGGTGGGGCACTACGAGCAGTACTTC. Its protein product is CASSPSSGVGHYEQYF.

This clone showed up just once. The rearrangement links TRBV9 to TRBJ1-5, with D hard to call. The CDR3 covers 16 residues. The germline CDR1 and CDR2 sequences are SGDLS and YYNGEE. Trimming took 3 bases from V and 0 from J, leaving 13 bases between them. The CDR3 loop is CASSGGDRYSNQPQHF. The CDR3 DNA sequence: TGTGCCAGCAGCGGAGGAGATCGATATAGCAATCAGCCCCAGCATTTT.

This chain uses TRBV5-5 with TRBJ2-2; 9 nucleotides agree with TRBD2. J lost 7 bases, V lost 0 bases, and 4 bases had no gene match. The CDR3 runs 15 residues. CDR1 and CDR2 (germline): SGHKS, YYEKEE (reference sequence). In nucleotides, the CDR3 is TGTGCCAGCAGCTTGGTCGCGGGGGGGAACGGGGAGCTGTTTTTT. The encoded protein is CASSLVAGGNGELFF. The full variable domain, its missing parts supplied by reference TRBV5-5 and TRBJ2-2, is DAGVTQSPTHLIKTRGQQVTLRCSPISGHKSVSWYQQVLGQGPQFIFQYYEKEERGRGNFPDRFSARQFPNYSSELNVNALLLGDSALYLCASSLVAGGNGELFFGEGSRLTVL.

The rearrangement joins TRBV10-3 to TRBJ1-1; a possible D gene is TRBD1 (6 bases). Germline values: CDR1 ENHRY, CDR2 SYGVKD. Trimming took off 10 bases at V and 2 bases at J, with 20 bases between the two ends. The CDR3 is 15 residues long. The CDR3 DNA sequence: TGTGCCACCAGGCCCAGCGGACAGTCAAACACTGAAGCTTTCTTT. Protein: CATRPSGQSNTEAFF.

The chain carries TRBV15 and TRBJ1-1; D is ambiguous. V was clipped by 4 bases and J by 10 bases, with 19 bases between them. The germline V gene encodes CDR1 LNHNV and CDR2 YYDKDF (reference sequence). This CDR3 region has 14 residues. The CDR3 DNA is TGTGCCACCAGCATTAATTCTGCCAGTGAGGGAGCTTTCTTT. As protein: CATSINSASEGAFF.

The chain employs TRBV6-6 and TRBJ1-2; TRBD1 agrees at 8 bases. The J segment lost 3 bases and the V segment lost 7 bases, leaving 7 bases of the junction unmatched. The CDR3 spans 14 residues. Germline lookup yields CDR1 MNHNY and CDR2 SVGAGI (reference sequence). The CDR3: CASTRTGSDYGYTF. The DNA for the CDR3 is TGTGCCAGCACCCGGACAGGGAGTGACTATGGCTACACCTTC.

The chain employs TRBV29-1 and TRBJ1-4; D unresolved. CDR3 length equals 13 residues. V dropped 4 bases and J dropped 8 bases, with 14 bases sitting between them. Per germline, CDR1 SQVTM and CDR2 ANQGSEA. CDR3 residues: CSVGIMTSEKLFF. The DNA for the CDR3 is TGCAGCGTTGGCATCATGACAAGCGAAAAACTGTTTTTT.

This clone was observed a single time. The gene calls are TRBV24-1 and TRBJ1-2; D might be TRBD1 (6 bases). Trimming cost V 6 bases and J 1 base, with 17 bases left between them. Germline CDR1 reads KGHDR; CDR2 reads SFDVKD. CDR3 size: 16 residues. Here the CDR3 reads CATSRHRDTYNYGYTF. The CDR3 DNA reads TGTGCCACCAGTAGGCACCGGGACACTTATAACTATGGCTACACCTTC.

Notes on this clone: Mismatch with germline at one junction end may stem from a read error. V usage is TRBV6-1 and J usage is TRBJ2-2, with 7 bases fitting TRBD1. This CDR3 spans 15 amino acids. Germline V gives CDR1 MNHNS, CDR2 SASEGT. The CDR3 DNA reads TGTGCCAGCAGAGAAGGGGGCCCGAACACCGGGGAGCTGTTTTTT. Its protein product is CASREGGPNTGELFF.

This chain joins TRBV27 and TRBJ2-2; 7 nucleotides match TRBD2. Germline V CDR1 and CDR2: MNHEY, SMNVEV (reference sequence). The CDR3 totals 17 residues. With 8 bases clipped from V and 5 bases from J, the junction kept 17 bases outside the gene matches. The CDR3 sequence is CASGLGMGGRGTGELFF. CDR3 DNA: TGTGCCAGCGGCTTAGGGATGGGCGGGAGAGGTACCGGGGAGCTGTTTTTT.

CDR3 DNA: TGTGCCAGCAGCTTAACCGGGAACACTGAAGCTTTCTTT. Translating it yields CASSLTGNTEAFF. The rearrangement joins TRBV7-3 to TRBJ1-1; D ambiguous. Germline loops: CDR1 SGHTA, CDR2 FQGTGA. This CDR3 is 13 amino acids long. V lost 0 bases to trimming and J lost 1 base, with 3 bases between them.

V usage is TRBV11-3 and J usage is TRBJ2-6; D unresolved. In germline, CDR1 is SGHNT, CDR2 YENEEA. The CDR3 has 18 amino acids. Trimming took off 5 bases at V and 5 bases at J, with 22 bases between the two ends. CDR3 DNA: TGTGCCAGCAGCAGTCACACCGATCGACAAAGTCGGGCCAACGTCCTGACTTTC. It is translated as CASSSHTDRQSRANVLTF.

This clone was seen a few times. The rearrangement links TRBV7-2 to TRBJ2-7; TRBD1 aligns across 8 bases. After removal of 2 bases from V and 3 bases from J, the junction contained 6 bases not matched to a gene. This CDR3 is 15 amino acids long. In germline, CDR1 is SGHTA, CDR2 FQGNSA. For the CDR3, the DNA is TGTGCCAGCAGCTTATCGGCCGGACAGGGCTACGAGCAGTACTTC. Translation: CASSLSAGQGYEQYF.

This clone was picked up one time. The rearrangement joins TRBV11-3 to TRBJ2-1; 15 bases match TRBD2. V lost 4 bases and J lost 0; bases outside the gene matches: 10. The CDR3 contains 20 residues. CDR1 SGHNT and CDR2 YENEEA come from the germline V gene. This CDR3 is CASSSPTGTSGGNSYNEQFF. CDR3 coding DNA: TGTGCCAGCAGCTCCCCGACCGGGACTAGCGGGGGGAACTCCTACAATGAGCAGTTCTTC.